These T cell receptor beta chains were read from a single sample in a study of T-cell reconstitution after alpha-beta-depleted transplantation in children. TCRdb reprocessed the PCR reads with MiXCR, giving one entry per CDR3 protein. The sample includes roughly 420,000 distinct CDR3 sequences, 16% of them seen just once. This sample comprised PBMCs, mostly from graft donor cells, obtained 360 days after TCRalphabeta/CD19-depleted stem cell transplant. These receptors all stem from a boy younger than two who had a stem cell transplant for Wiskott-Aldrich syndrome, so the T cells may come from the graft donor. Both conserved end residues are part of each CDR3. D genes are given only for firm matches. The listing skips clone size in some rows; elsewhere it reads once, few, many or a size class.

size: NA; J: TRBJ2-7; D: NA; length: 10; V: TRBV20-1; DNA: TGCAGTGCCCTCGGCTACGAGCAGTACTTC; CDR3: CSALGYEQYF
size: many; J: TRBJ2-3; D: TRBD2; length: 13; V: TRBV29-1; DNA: TGCAGCGGGCTAGCGGGGGTGACAGATACGCAGTATTTT; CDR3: CSGLAGVTDTQYF
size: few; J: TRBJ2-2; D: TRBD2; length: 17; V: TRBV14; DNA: TGTGCCAGCAGCCAAGAACTGAGACTAGCGGGGACCGGGGAGCTGTTTTTT; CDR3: CASSQELRLAGTGELFF
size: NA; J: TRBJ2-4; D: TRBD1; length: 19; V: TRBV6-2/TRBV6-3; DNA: TGTGCCAGCAGTCAACTGACAGGGTTCGGAGGTTACGCCAAAAACATTCAGTACTTC; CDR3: CASSQLTGFGGYAKNIQYF
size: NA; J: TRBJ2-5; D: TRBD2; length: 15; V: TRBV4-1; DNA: TGCGCCAGCAGCCAACTACTAGCGGGGGGAGGGACCCAGTACTTC; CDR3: CASSQLLAGGGTQYF
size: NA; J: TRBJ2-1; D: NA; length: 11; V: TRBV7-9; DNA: TGTGCCAGCAGCCAGAACGATGAGCAGTTCTTC; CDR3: CASSQNDEQFF
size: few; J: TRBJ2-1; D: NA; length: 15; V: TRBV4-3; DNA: TGCGCCAGCAGCCAAGGCTGGCGGGCAGACAATGAGCAGTTCTTC; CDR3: CASSQGWRADNEQFF
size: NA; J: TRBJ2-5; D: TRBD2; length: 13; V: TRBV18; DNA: TGTGCCAGCTCACCGTCGGGGGGAGAGACCCAGTACTTC; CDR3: CASSPSGGETQYF
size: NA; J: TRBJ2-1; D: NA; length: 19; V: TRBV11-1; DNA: TGTGCCAGCAGTATACAAGGGGGAGCGCTAAGCTCCCTCTACAATGAGCAGTTCTTC; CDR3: CASSIQGGALSSLYNEQFF
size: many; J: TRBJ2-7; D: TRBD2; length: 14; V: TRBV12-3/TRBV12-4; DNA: TGTGCCAGCAGTGGGACTAGCGGGAGTTACGAGCAGTACTTC; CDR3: CASSGTSGSYEQYF
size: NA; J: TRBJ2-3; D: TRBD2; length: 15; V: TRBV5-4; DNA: TGTGCCAGCAGAGCGGGGAGTACTAGCACAGATACGCAGTATTTT; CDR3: CASRAGSTSTDTQYF
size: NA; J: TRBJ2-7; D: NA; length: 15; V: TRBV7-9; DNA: TGTGCCAGCAGCTTAGCCCACGGGGGCTCGTACGAGCAGTACTTC; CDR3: CASSLAHGGSYEQYF
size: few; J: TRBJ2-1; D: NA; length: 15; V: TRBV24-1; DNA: TGTGCCACCAGTGATTTGTTCCCAGCGGGCAATGAGCAGTTCTTC; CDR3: CATSDLFPAGNEQFF
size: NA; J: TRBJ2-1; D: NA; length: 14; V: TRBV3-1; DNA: TGTGCCAGCAGCCAAGATCCTGCCAGCAATGAGCAGTTCTTC; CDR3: CASSQDPASNEQFF
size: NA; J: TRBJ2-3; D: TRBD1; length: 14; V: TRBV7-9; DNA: TGTGCCAGTAAAGACAGGGTGAACACAGATACGCAGTATTTT; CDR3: CASKDRVNTDTQYF
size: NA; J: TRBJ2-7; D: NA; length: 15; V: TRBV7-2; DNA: TGTGCCAGCAGCTTTGCAGGTCGCGTTTCCTACGAGCAGTACTTC; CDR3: CASSFAGRVSYEQYF
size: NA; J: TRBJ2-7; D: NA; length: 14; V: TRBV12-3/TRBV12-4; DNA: TGTGCCAGCTCCTCCGTCTCCAGGGCCTACGAGCAGTACTTC; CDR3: CASSSVSRAYEQYF
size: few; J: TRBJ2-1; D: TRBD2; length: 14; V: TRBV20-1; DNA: TGCAGTGCTAGAGTGCTAGCGGACTACAATGAGCAGTTCTTC; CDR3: CSARVLADYNEQFF
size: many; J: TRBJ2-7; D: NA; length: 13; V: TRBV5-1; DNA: TGTGCCAGCAGTTTAGGGCGAACCTACGAGCAGTACTTC; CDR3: CASSLGRTYEQYF
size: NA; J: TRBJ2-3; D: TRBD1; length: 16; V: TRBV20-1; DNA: TGCAGTGCACTAGCTGTGACAGGGGATCCACCAGATACGCAGTATTTT; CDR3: CSALAVTGDPPDTQYF
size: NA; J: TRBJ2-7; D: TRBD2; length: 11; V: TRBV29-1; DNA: TGCAGCGTGACTAGCACCTACGAGCAGTACTTC; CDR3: CSVTSTYEQYF
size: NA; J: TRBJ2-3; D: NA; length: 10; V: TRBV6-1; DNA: TGTGCCAGCAGGCTGGGTACGCAGTATTTT; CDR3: CASRLGTQYF
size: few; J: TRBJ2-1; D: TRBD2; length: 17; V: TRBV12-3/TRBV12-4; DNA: TGTGCCAGCAGTTACCGGACTAGCGGAGCCCTATGGGATGAGCAGTTCTTC; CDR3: CASSYRTSGALWDEQFF
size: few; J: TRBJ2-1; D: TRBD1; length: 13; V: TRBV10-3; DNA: TGTGCCATCAGTGGACAGGGGAGGAATGAGCAGTTCTTC; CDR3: CAISGQGRNEQFF
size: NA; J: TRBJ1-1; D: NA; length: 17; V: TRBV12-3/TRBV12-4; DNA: TGTGCCAGCAGTTTATTTTTGGGTTGGGATAAGGACACTGAAGCTTTCTTT; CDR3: CASSLFLGWDKDTEAFF
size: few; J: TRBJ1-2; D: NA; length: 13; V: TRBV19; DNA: TGTGCCAGTAGTATGACAAGGAACTATGGCTACACCTTC; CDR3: CASSMTRNYGYTF
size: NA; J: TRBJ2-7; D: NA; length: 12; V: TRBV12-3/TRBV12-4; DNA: TGTGCCAGCAGTTTTTTTAAGGGCGAGCAGTACTTC; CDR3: CASSFFKGEQYF
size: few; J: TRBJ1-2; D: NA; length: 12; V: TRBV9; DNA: TGTGCCAGCAGCGTAGGTCCCTATGGCTACACCTTC; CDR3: CASSVGPYGYTF
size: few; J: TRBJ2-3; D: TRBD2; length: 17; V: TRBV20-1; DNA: TGCAGTGCTAGGTCGACTAGCGGGAGGCTCAGGGGGGATACGCAGTATTTT; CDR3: CSARSTSGRLRGDTQYF
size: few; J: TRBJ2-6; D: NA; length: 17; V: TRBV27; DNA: TGTGCCAGCAGTTTCAAGGGTACTAGCTCTGGGGCCAACGTCCTGACTTTC; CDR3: CASSFKGTSSGANVLTF
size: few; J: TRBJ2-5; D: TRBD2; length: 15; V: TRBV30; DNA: TGTGCCTGGAGTTCTGGACTAGTGGTCCAAGAGACCCAGTACTTC; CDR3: CAWSSGLVVQETQYF
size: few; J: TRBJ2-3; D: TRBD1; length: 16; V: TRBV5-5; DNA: TGTGCCAGCAGCTTGGGGGACAGGGTCAGGACAGATACGCAGTATTTT; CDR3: CASSLGDRVRTDTQYF
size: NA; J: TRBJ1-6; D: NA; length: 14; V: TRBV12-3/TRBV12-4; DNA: TGTGCCAGCAGTTTAGTAGGGGGAATGTCACCCCTCCACTTT; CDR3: CASSLVGGMSPLHF
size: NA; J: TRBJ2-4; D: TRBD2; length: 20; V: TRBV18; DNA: TGTGCCAGCTCACGAAGTCCGGGACTAGCGGGAGTAAGGGACAAAAACATTCAGTACTTC; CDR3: CASSRSPGLAGVRDKNIQYF
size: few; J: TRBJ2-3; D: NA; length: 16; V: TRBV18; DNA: TGTGCCAGCTCACTACTTGCGGGGACTAGCACAGATACGCAGTATTTT; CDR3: CASSLLAGTSTDTQYF
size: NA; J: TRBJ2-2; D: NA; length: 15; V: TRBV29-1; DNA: TGCAGCGTGGAAGAGGCAACGATCGGCCACGGGGAGCTGTTTTTT; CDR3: CSVEEATIGHGELFF